This T cell receptor beta chain was observed in a study of blood T cell repertoires in COVID-19. Looking at the study overall: The United States, Italy and Spain were the sources of the acute and convalescent COVID-19 samples.

Authors' processing steps: Amplification with reference gene primers provided the estimates of nucleated cell counts. Sequencing was performed with immunoSEQ multiplex PCR; in TCRdb, only in-frame clones are kept and a portion is missing. The V and J calls and clone size come from that table; D and trimming were worked out from the DNA. The sample contains approximately 170,000 clones, around 85% of which appear only once. V gave up 4 bases and J gave up 0 bases, with 11 bases separating them. Germline V gene sequence: CDR1 SGHDN, CDR2 FVKESK. The CDR3 runs 15 residues. Sequencing was performed on peripheral blood. The sequence was obtained from a man younger than 45 with acute or convalescent COVID-19. The chain is built from TRBV14 and TRBJ2-3; D may be TRBD2 (6 bases). The DNA of the CDR3 is TGTGCCAGCAGCCCTCTAGCGACCAGCACAGATACGCAGTATTTT. Its translation is CASSPLATSTDTQYF.